Listed here is a single T cell receptor beta chain. The antigen this receptor binds is unknown. The record has no base qualities; no much larger clone is one base away. The data originate from a study of shared clonotypes between healthy human individuals (TCRdb year 2020). Background on the whole study: The cohort comprised a couple of women and three men aged 18 to 49 years. For each donor, three plates each were used for CD4 naive and CD4 memory, two plates were used for CD8 naive, and one plate was used for CD8 memory. To estimate repertoire size and how much clonotypes are shared between individuals, the study performed deep sequencing of blood TCR repertoires from about five healthy adults. To increase sequencing depth and limit assay-specific biases, TCR repertoire library preparation and sequencing were carried out by different laboratories using diverse techniques. Each donor's leukapheresis produced roughly between roughly 0.85 and 10 billion PBMCs. What the study reported, not specific to this receptor: Pairwise subsampling led to the expectation that sequencing depth would affect the degree of clonotype sharing among donors. Sharing across a few donors was observed for about 5% of naive CD4, less than 4% of naive CD8, about 2.5% of memory CD4, and around 0.42% of memory CD8 clonotypes. Because the study included a small number of donors, the genetic and exposure-history diversity represented was limited. Larger estimated clonotype richness was generally found for naive subsets than for memory subsets. Even with the large sequencing depth, rarefaction of the sorted-subset datasets indicated that sequencing was incomplete. Compared with non-shared clonotypes, the clonotypes found in all four sorted-subset donors had higher generation probabilities. Sampling was restricted to blood, and TCR repertoires in tissues likely differ from the TCR repertoires found in blood.

TCR CDR3 regions were amplified from genomic DNA by multiplex PCR using the deep immunoSEQ assay. Genomic DNA extracted from each cell subset was distributed evenly over all wells of several immunoSEQ 96-well plates, and each plate served as one replicate. For sorted subsets, about 200 ng genomic DNA, equal to tens of thousands of T cell genomes, was loaded into each replicate PCR. Purified libraries were measured with a Qubit 3.0 fluorometer, size-checked on a Bioanalyzer 2100, and measured again with the KAPA Library Quantification kit. Every immunoSEQ 96-well plate was sequenced on a dedicated single-read 150-cycle Illumina NextSeq 550 flow cell. As for the original processing: Because the immunoSEQ output held only junctional sequences and lacked quality scores, the filtering could not match the filtering applied to full-length reads. To assign V/J genes and CDR3, sequences were annotated against IMGT germline references using PyIR, a Python wrapper for IgBLAST v1.9. Reads with weak V/J assignments (E-value above 1e-6), missing CDR3, stop codons, out-of-frame junctions, or ambiguous translated residues were removed. V3J clonotypes were defined as sequences sharing the same inferred V gene, J gene, and CDR3 amino acid sequence. The percentage overlap between two repertoires was calculated by dividing the number of shared unique clonotypes by the size of the smaller repertoire. RTK rarefaction, the Chao1 estimator, and Recon v2.1 estimates of unobserved clonotypes were used to assess repertoire richness. Generation probabilities were computed with OLGA for all TCRbeta clonotypes obtained by the gDNA method from a few donors. TCRdb re-hosts the immuneACCESS table, in-frame sequences only. Its copies lack some clones; in the studies checked, an unresolved V gene accounts for under half of them, and the cause for the rest is not known. That table supplies the V and J calls and clone size; D and trimming were determined from the DNA. In all, the sample holds around 2.1 million clones, and approximately 94% of those were seen once. The leading ten clones occupy roughly 0.13% of the sample.

Healthy HIV-negative adults with no recently reported acute infections or vaccinations were included as donors. All donors were Caucasian adults living in Nashville, Tennessee, USA. Magnetic negative selection was used to enrich CD4+ T cells, after which naive cells were positively selected on CD45RA and the negative fraction became the memory subset. Blood was obtained by leukapheresis, after which PBMCs were separated by Ficoll-Histopaque density gradient centrifugation and cryopreserved in liquid nitrogen vapor phase. Purity and quantity of every magnetically sorted T cell population were checked by analytical flow cytometry. Genomic DNA was isolated from each sorted fraction and quantified by UV absorbance on a Nanodrop 2000c. The V and J ends are trimmed by 4 bases and 5 bases, leaving 6 bases between them. Measured from the cysteine to the phenylalanine, the CDR3 is 11 residues long. Only the CDR3 portion is preserved as DNA: 33 bases, with reading frame beginning at the first base. CDR1 is given as DFQATT and CDR2 as SNEGSKA, both from the germline V gene (reference sequence).

This clonotype originated in a man aged 18 to 29 in good health. The V and J genes are TRBV20-1 and TRBJ2-1; no D gene can be assigned with confidence. The sample was naive CD4+ T cells sorted from blood. The cell subset or site label here, explained by the study, means: CD45RA+ positively selected. The nucleotides read TGCAGTGCTACTCCAGACAATGAGCAGTTCTTC. Its protein is CSATPDNEQFF.